The entry below gives a single T cell receptor (beta chain) sequence along with its context. Looked up from germline, CDR1 is SEHNR and CDR2 is FQNEAQ (reference sequence). This CDR3 region has 16 residues. Trimming took 1 base from V and 7 from J; bases not matched to a gene: 11. The data were taken from a study of blood T cell repertoires in COVID-19. Original analysis: Cell counts per sample came from amplifying reference gene primers. The repertoire was sequenced with immunoSEQ multiplex PCR; TCRdb's copy has only in-frame clones and lacks some. V and J calls plus clone size are reproduced from that table; the DNA served to infer D and trimming. The data contain approximately 270,000 clones, 85% to 90% of them singletons.

This TCR derives from a man aged 35-49 years who had recovered from COVID-19. Sequenced: PBMCs or T cells enriched from blood (not recorded which). The rearrangement links TRBV7-9 to TRBJ2-7; 9 bases fit TRBD1. CDR3 DNA: TGTGCCAGCAGCTTAGGTTCCCCGGGACAGGGTTGGGAGCAGTACTTC. Its protein product is CASSLGSPGQGWEQYF.